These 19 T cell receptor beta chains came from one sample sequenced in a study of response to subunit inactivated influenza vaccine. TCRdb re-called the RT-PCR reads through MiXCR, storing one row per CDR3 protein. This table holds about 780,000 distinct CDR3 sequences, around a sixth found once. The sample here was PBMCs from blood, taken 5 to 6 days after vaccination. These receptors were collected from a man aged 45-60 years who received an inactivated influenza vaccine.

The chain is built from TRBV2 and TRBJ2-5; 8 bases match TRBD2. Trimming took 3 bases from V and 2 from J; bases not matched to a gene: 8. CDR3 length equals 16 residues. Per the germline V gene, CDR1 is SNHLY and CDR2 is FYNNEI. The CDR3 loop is CASSDWLTSGQETQYF. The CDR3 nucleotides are TGTGCCAGCAGTGATTGGTTAACTAGCGGACAAGAGACCCAGTACTTC.

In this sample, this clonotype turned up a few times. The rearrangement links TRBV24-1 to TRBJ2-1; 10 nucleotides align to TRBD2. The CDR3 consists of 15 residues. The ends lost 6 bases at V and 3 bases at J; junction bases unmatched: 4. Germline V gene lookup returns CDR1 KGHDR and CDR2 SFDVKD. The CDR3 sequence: CATSQTSGNYNEQFF. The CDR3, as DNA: TGTGCCACCAGTCAAACTAGCGGGAACTACAATGAGCAGTTCTTC.

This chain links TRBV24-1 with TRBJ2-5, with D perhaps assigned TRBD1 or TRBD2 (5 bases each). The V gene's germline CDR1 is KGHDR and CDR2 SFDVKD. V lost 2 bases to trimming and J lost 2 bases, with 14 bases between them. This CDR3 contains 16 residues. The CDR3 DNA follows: TGTGCCACCAGTGATTGGGGGACGGAGGAACAAGAGACCCAGTACTTC. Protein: CATSDWGTEEQETQYF.

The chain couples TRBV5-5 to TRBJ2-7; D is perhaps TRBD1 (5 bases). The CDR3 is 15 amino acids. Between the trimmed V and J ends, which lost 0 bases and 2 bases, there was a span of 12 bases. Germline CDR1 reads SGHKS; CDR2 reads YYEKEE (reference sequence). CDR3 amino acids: CASSLGRAGTYEQYF. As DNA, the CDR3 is TGTGCCAGCAGCTTGGGAAGGGCAGGGACCTACGAGCAGTACTTC.

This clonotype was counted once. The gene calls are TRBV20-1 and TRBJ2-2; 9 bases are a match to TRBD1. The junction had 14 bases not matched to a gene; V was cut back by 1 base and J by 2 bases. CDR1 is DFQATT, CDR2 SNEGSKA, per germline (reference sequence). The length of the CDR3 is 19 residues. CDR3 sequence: CSARAIKSSTGGNTGELFF. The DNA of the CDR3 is TGCAGTGCTAGAGCCATAAAAAGTAGCACAGGGGGCAACACCGGGGAGCTGTTTTTT.

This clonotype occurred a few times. The CDR3 reads CASRSPGPPYEQYF. Written as DNA, the CDR3 is TGTGCCAGCCGATCGCCGGGACCACCCTACGAGCAGTACTTC. The chain has TRBV28 and TRBJ2-7; D is perhaps TRBD1 or TRBD2 (5 bases each). Germline V gives CDR1 MDHEN, CDR2 SYDVKM. Trimming removed 8 bases from V and 2 bases from J, with 16 bases in between. The CDR3 sequence is 14 residues long.

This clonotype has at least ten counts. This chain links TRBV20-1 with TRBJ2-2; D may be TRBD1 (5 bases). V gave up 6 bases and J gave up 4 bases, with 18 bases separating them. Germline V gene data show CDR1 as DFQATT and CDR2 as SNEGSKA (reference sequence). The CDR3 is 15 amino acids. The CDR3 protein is CSAAAGHDITGELFF. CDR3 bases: TGCAGTGCCGCAGCAGGACACGATATCACCGGGGAGCTGTTTTTT.

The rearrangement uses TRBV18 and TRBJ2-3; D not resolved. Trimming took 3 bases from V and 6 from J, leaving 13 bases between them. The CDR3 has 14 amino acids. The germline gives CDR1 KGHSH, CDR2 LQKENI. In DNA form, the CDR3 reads TGTGCCAGCTCACCCATCCAGTTTGTCGATACGCAGTATTTT. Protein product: CASSPIQFVDTQYF.

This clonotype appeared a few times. CDR3 loop: CSALETRASTDTQYF. Written as DNA, the CDR3 is TGCAGTGCCCTCGAGACCCGCGCCAGCACAGATACGCAGTATTTT. This chain connects TRBV20-1 to TRBJ2-3, with D unresolved. The CDR3 runs 15 residues. Germline lookup yields CDR1 DFQATT and CDR2 SNEGSKA (reference sequence). V was shortened by 6 bases and J by 0 bases, with 16 bases between the two germline ends.

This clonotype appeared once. The CDR3 coding sequence is TGCAGTGCTAGAAGTTCCCCATCCGCGGGGGAGACCCAGTACTTC. The encoded protein is CSARSSPSAGETQYF. The V call is TRBV20-1, the J call TRBJ2-5; D is possibly TRBD2 (6 bases). V was pared by 2 bases and J by 5 bases, with 18 bases between. The CDR3 runs 15 residues. Germline V gene data show CDR1 as DFQATT and CDR2 as SNEGSKA (reference sequence).

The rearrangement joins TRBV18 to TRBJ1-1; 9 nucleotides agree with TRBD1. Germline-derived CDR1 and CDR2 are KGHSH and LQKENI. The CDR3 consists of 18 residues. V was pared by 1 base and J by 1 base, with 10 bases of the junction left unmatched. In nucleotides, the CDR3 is TGTGCCAGCTCACCACGGGTCGGACAGGGGCACCCGAACACTGAAGCTTTCTTT. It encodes CASSPRVGQGHPNTEAFF.

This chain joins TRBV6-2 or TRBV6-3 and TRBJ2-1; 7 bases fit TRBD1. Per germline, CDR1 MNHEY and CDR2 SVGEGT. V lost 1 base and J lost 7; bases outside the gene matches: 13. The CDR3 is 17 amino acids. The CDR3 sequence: CASSYWGPMTGKNEQFF. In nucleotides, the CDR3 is TGTGCCAGCAGTTACTGGGGTCCAATGACAGGGAAGAATGAGCAGTTCTTC.

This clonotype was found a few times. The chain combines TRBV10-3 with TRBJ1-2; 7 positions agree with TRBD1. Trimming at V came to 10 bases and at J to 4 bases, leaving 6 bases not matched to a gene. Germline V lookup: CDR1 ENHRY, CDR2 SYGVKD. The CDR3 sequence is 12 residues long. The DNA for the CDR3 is TGTGCCACTCAGACAGGGCTCTATGGCTACACCTTC. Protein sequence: CATQTGLYGYTF.

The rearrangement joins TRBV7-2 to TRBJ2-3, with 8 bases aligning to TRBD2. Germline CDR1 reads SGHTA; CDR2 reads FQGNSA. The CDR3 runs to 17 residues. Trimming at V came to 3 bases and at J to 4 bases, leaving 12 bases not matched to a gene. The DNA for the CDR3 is TGTGCCAGCAGCTTGCTAGCGGGTAGCGCGGCGGCAGATACGCAGTATTTT. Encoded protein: CASSLLAGSAAADTQYF.

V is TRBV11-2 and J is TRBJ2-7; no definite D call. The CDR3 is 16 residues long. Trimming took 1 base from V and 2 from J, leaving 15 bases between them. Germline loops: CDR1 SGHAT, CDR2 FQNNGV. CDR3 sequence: CASSLGRLSSAYEQYF. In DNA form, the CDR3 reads TGTGCCAGCAGCTTAGGCCGGTTGTCCAGCGCCTACGAGCAGTACTTC.

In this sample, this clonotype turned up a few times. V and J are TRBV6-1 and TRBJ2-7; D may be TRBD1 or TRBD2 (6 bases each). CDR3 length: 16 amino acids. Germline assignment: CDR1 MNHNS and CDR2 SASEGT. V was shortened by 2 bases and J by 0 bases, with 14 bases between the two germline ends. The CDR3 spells CASSERGPLSSYEQYF. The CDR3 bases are TGTGCCAGCAGTGAACGGGGGCCGCTGAGCTCCTACGAGCAGTACTTC.

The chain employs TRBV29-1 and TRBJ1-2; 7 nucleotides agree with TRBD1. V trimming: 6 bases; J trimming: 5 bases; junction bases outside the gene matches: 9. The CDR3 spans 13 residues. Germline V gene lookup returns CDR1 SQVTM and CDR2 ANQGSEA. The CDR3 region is CSVGTGTAYGYTF. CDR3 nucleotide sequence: TGCAGCGTCGGGACCGGGACAGCATATGGCTACACCTTC.

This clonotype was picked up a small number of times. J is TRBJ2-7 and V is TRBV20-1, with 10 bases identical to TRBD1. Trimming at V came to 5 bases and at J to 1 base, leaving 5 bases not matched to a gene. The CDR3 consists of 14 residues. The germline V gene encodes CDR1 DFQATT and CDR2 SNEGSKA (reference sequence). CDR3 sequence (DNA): TGCAGTGCTTTCCGGGACAGGGGTTCCTACGAGCAGTACTTC. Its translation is CSAFRDRGSYEQYF.

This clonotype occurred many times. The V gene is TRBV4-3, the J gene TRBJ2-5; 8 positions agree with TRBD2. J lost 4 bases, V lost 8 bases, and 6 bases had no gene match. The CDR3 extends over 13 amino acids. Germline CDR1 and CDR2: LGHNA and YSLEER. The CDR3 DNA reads TGCGCCAGCTCGGCGGGGGGCAGAGAGACCCAGTACTTC. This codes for CASSAGGRETQYF.